This entry lists 19 T cell receptor beta chains sequenced from one sample in a study of cytomegalovirus exposure and HLA in healthy donors (dated by TCRdb to 2015 to 2018). The method behind the library was the immunoSEQ multiplex PCR assay. A mixture of 60 forward primers for TCR Vbeta segments and 13 reverse primers for TCR Jbeta segments was used in the multiplex PCR. TCRdb took over this immuneACCESS table, retaining in-frame rearrangements with V and J assigned. Such tables are incomplete; in checked studies, under half of the missing clones stem from an unresolved V gene, and the remainder is unexplained. The sample profile shows about 89,000 clones; roughly four fifths of them were found once. 3% to 4.5% of the sample rests with the top ten. Sequences were obtained from PBMCs. The source is a man aged 30-40 years in good health and CMV-seronegative.

V and J are TRBV4-1 and TRBJ2-5, with TRBD2 matching over 7 bases. CDR1 MGHRA and CDR2 YSYEKL come from the germline V gene. This CDR3 region has 16 residues. The V and J ends lost 0 bases and 3 bases, in that order; junction bases with no gene match: 7. As DNA, the CDR3 is TGCGCCAGCAGCCAAGAGGGTGGGACTATCAAAGAGACCCAGTACTTC. As protein: CASSQEGGTIKETQYF.

The chain uses TRBV29-1 and TRBJ2-7, with TRBD2 matching over 10 bases. This CDR3 has 15 residues. The J segment lost 2 bases and the V segment lost 5 bases, leaving 9 bases of the junction unmatched. The V gene's germline CDR1 is SQVTM and CDR2 ANQGSEA. The CDR3 bases are TGCAGCGTTCTCAAACTAGCGGGAACAACCTACGAGCAGTACTTC. Translation: CSVLKLAGTTYEQYF.

The chain links TRBV10-3 to TRBJ2-7; D call uncertain. Trimming took off 4 bases at V and 3 bases at J, with 10 bases between the two ends. The CDR3 runs 13 residues. CDR1 and CDR2 from the germline V gene are ENHRY and SYGVKD. The CDR3 DNA is TGTGCCATCAGTGTTTTTCCAGGCTACGAGCAGTACTTC. Residues: CAISVFPGYEQYF.

This clone was observed a few times. The V and J genes are TRBV27 and TRBJ2-7; tentatively, D is TRBD2 (6 bases). CDR1 and CDR2 from the germline V gene are MNHEY and SMNVEV (reference sequence). V was trimmed by 2 bases and J by 1 base, leaving 12 bases between them. CDR3 length equals 15 residues. The CDR3 spells CASSLSSGGSYEQYF. The CDR3 coding sequence is TGTGCCAGCAGTTTAAGTTCCGGGGGATCCTACGAGCAGTACTTC.

This clone appeared a few times. This chain uses TRBV30 with TRBJ2-7, with TRBD2 identical over 7 bases. Per the germline V gene, CDR1 is GTSNPN and CDR2 is SVGIG (reference sequence). After removal of 1 base from V and 4 bases from J, the junction contained 4 bases not matched to a gene. This CDR3 is built from 13 residues. The CDR3 protein is CAWSASGTYEQYF. CDR3 in DNA: TGTGCCTGGAGTGCTAGCGGTACTTACGAGCAGTACTTC.

This rearrangement joins TRBV21-1 to TRBJ2-7; TRBD2, as called in the table, went unchecked against the DNA. TRBV21-1 is marked as a pseudogene. CDR3 length: 14 residues. The CDR3 reads CATPSGRRGLEQYF. The CDR3 DNA reads TGTGCCACCCCTAGCGGGAGAAGGGGCTTAGAGCAGTACTTC.

V usage is TRBV10-3 and J usage is TRBJ2-1, with D possibly matching TRBD1 (9 bases). The V and J ends lost 8 bases and 4 bases respectively, with 24 bases between them. Germline lookup yields CDR1 ENHRY and CDR2 SYGVKD. The CDR3 runs 17 residues. CDR3 coding DNA: TGTGCCATCGGGGGACAGGGAGGAACTAGCGGATACAATGAGCAGTTCTTC. It encodes CAIGGQGGTSGYNEQFF.

The chain employs TRBV5-1 and TRBJ1-2; 8 nucleotides match TRBD1. Germline V gene lookup returns CDR1 SGHRS and CDR2 YFSETQ. The CDR3 sequence is 14 residues long. The junction had 8 bases not matched to a gene; V was cut back by 3 bases and J by 7 bases. In DNA, the CDR3 is TGCGCCAGCAGCTACGGACAGGGCATGAGTGGCTACACCTTC. Its protein is CASSYGQGMSGYTF.

This clone was recorded only once. CDR3 residues: CASSLGTGYGYTF. DNA of the CDR3: TGTGCCAGCAGCTTAGGGACAGGCTATGGCTACACCTTC. The genes are TRBV11-2 and TRBJ1-2; 7 nucleotides line up with TRBD1. This CDR3 is built from 13 residues. The V gene's germline CDR1 is SGHAT and CDR2 FQNNGV. Losses at the gene ends were 1 base for V and 4 bases for J; bases not matched to a gene: 0.

The gene calls are TRBV28 and TRBJ1-3; TRBD1 might be the D (5 bases). The germline CDR1 and CDR2 sequences are MDHEN and SYDVKM. The germline V and J ends were trimmed by 4 bases and 2 bases, with 15 bases remaining between them. This CDR3 has 16 residues. CDR3 in amino acids: CASSSPSAGTGNTIYF. DNA of the CDR3: TGTGCCAGCAGTTCCCCCTCGGCAGGGACTGGAAACACCATATATTTT.

The chain uses TRBV5-4 and TRBJ1-2; D remains unclear. V lost 4 bases and J 2 bases, leaving 12 bases between the germline ends. The germline CDR1 and CDR2 sequences are SGHNT and YYREEE (reference sequence). CDR3 length equals 14 residues. The CDR3 sequence: CASSTDWLNYGYTF. The CDR3 DNA follows: TGTGCCAGCAGCACCGACTGGCTCAACTATGGCTACACCTTC.

This chain joins TRBV15 and TRBJ1-1, with D tentatively TRBD1 (5 bases). The CDR3 runs to 16 residues. The ends were cut back, 0 bases at V and 4 bases at J, with 15 bases in the middle. Per germline, CDR1 LNHNV and CDR2 YYDKDF (reference sequence). This chain's CDR3 is CATSRDFLGAFTEAFF. CDR3 in DNA: TGTGCCACCAGCAGAGATTTCCTTGGGGCGTTCACTGAAGCTTTCTTT.

J is TRBJ1-5 and V is TRBV5-1; no definite D call. CDR1 SGHRS and CDR2 YFSETQ come from the germline V gene. The CDR3 totals 15 residues. Trimming left V 0 bases short and J 0 bases short, with 7 bases between. Here the CDR3 reads CASSLGGGSNQPQHF. CDR3 sequence (DNA): TGCGCCAGCAGCTTGGGAGGAGGTAGCAATCAGCCCCAGCATTTT.

The V gene is TRBV4-2, the J gene TRBJ1-5; D ambiguous. In germline, CDR1 is LGHNA, CDR2 YNFKEQ. Trimming stripped 2 bases from V and 5 bases from J, with 7 bases between. The CDR3 contains 13 residues. CDR3 sequence: CASSQSGDQPQHF. The CDR3 coding sequence is TGTGCCAGCAGCCAAAGCGGGGATCAGCCCCAGCATTTT.

The chain links TRBV28 to TRBJ1-4; D is perhaps TRBD1 (6 bases). The ends were cut back, 5 bases at V and 10 bases at J, with 20 bases in the middle. The CDR3 length is 15 residues. CDR1 and CDR2 (germline): MDHEN, SYDVKM. The DNA of the CDR3 is TGTGCCAGCAGTCTCCTAGACGGGGGGCGAGGAAAACTGTTTTTT. It codes for CASSLLDGGRGKLFF.

The chain joins TRBV30 to TRBJ1-6; possible D gene TRBD1, 6 bases. CDR1 is GTSNPN and CDR2 is SVGIG in the germline V gene (reference sequence). CDR3 length: 14 residues. V was shortened by 1 base and J by 3 bases, with 7 bases between the two germline ends. CDR3 in DNA: TGTGCCTGGAGTGGCAGGGGCTATAATTCACCCCTCCACTTT. Encoded protein: CAWSGRGYNSPLHF. Supplemented by reference TRBV30 and TRBJ1-6, the full variable domain reads SQTIHQWPATLVQPVGSPLSLECTVEGTSNPNLYWYRQAAGRGLQLLFYSVGIGQISSEVPQNLSASRPQDRQFILSSKKLLLSDSGFYLCAWSGRGYNSPLHFGNGTRLTVT.

V is TRBV4-2 and J is TRBJ1-2; TRBD1 matches 8 bases. CDR3 size: 16 residues. CDR1 and CDR2 (germline): LGHNA, YNFKEQ. The trim removed 0 bases at V and 6 bases at J, leaving 9 bases unmatched. The CDR3 reads CASSQEGQALFDGYTF. CDR3 bases: TGTGCCAGCAGCCAAGAGGGACAGGCGCTCTTCGATGGCTACACCTTC.

This rearrangement joins TRBV29-1 to TRBJ1-1; 7 bases map to TRBD1. The germline V gene has CDR1 SQVTM and CDR2 ANQGSEA. V lost 1 base, J lost 4 bases, and 12 bases stayed unmatched. CDR3 size: 16 residues. CDR3: CSVEGQGLRLGTEAFF. CDR3 DNA sequence: TGCAGCGTTGAAGGACAGGGTCTTCGGCTTGGCACTGAAGCTTTCTTT. The entire variable domain, with the rest obtained from reference TRBV29-1 and TRBJ1-1, is as follows: SAVISQKPSRDICQRGTSLTIQCQVDSQVTMMFWYRQQPGQSLTLIATANQGSEATYESGFVIDKFPISRPNLTFSTLTVSNMSPEDSSIYLCSVEGQGLRLGTEAFFGQGTRLTVV.

The V and J genes are TRBV5-6 and TRBJ2-3; D is unresolved. The CDR3 has 13 residues. Germline CDR1 reads SGHDT; CDR2 reads YYEEEE. V was cut by 5 bases and J by 0 bases, with 7 bases left in between. The CDR3 loop is CASSWRSTDTQYF. In DNA, the CDR3 is TGTGCCAGCAGTTGGCGGAGCACAGATACGCAGTATTTT.